The 8 T cell receptor beta chains presented below share a single source sample, sequenced in a study of T cells in Graves' hyperthyroidism and ophthalmopathy. TCR beta CDR3 sequences were amplified from RNA transcripts. In the first-round RT-PCR of the TCR CDR3, the HTBI primer set was used. TCRdb redid the calling of the multiplex PCR reads with MiXCR, one entry per CDR3 protein. The sample has some 510,000 distinct CDR3 sequences, about 45% seen once. The sequencing sample was made of peripheral blood or thyroid tissue (not recorded which). Receptors originate from a woman aged 18-30 years with Graves' hyperthyroidism.

The V and J genes are TRBV7-9 and TRBJ1-6; tentatively, D is TRBD1 (5 bases). V lost 5 bases and J lost 9, with 14 bases in between. The CDR3 spans 14 residues. CDR1 and CDR2 from the germline V gene are SEHNR and FQNEAQ (reference sequence). This chain's CDR3 is CASSPQEGSSPLHF. In nucleotides, the CDR3 is TGTGCCAGCAGCCCCCAAGAGGGGAGTTCACCCCTCCACTTT. Full variable domain (rest looked up from reference TRBV7-9 and TRBJ1-6): DTGVSQNPRHKITKRGQNVTFRCDPISEHNRLYWYRQTLGQGPEFLTYFQNEAQLEKSRLLSDRFSAERPKGSFSTLEIQRTEQGDSAMYLCASSPQEGSSPLHFGNGTRLTVT.

This chain uses TRBV2 with TRBJ2-7, with TRBD2 matching 8 bases. This CDR3 is built from 15 residues. Germline CDR1 is SNHLY and CDR2 is FYNNEI. Trimming at V came to 1 base and at J to 6 bases, leaving 8 bases not matched to a gene. CDR3 coding DNA: TGTGCCAGCAGTGAAGGACTAGCGTACGGTCTCGAGCAGTACTTC. It codes for CASSEGLAYGLEQYF.

The V gene is TRBV7-9, the J gene TRBJ1-1; D is uncertain. The CDR3 length is 16 residues. Trimming shortened V by 5 bases and J by 0 bases, and 16 bases separated the two germline ends. CDR1 is SEHNR and CDR2 is FQNEAQ in the germline V gene (reference sequence). The CDR3 DNA follows: TGTGCCAGCAGCCTAAGAGCTGATTACATGAACACTGAAGCTTTCTTT. Translated, it gives CASSLRADYMNTEAFF. Full variable domain (outside the CDR3, taken from reference TRBV7-9 and TRBJ1-1): DTGVSQNPRHKITKRGQNVTFRCDPISEHNRLYWYRQTLGQGPEFLTYFQNEAQLEKSRLLSDRFSAERPKGSFSTLEIQRTEQGDSAMYLCASSLRADYMNTEAFFGQGTRLTVV.

This clonotype was seen only a few times. The junction differs from germline at one of its ends, possibly a read error. This chain uses TRBV5-6 with TRBJ2-6; D is unclear. The CDR3 has 15 residues. CDR1 SGHDT and CDR2 YYEEEE come from the germline V gene. CDR3 coding DNA: TGTGCCAGCAGCTTGAAGGCCCCTGGCGCCAACGTCCTGACTTTC. Its translation: CASSLKAPGANVLTF.

V is TRBV7-6 and J is TRBJ1-1, with TRBD1 matching over 7 bases. This CDR3 has 12 residues. CDR1 SGHVS and CDR2 FNYEAQ come from the germline V gene. The ends lost 6 bases at V and 8 bases at J; junction bases unmatched: 6. In nucleotides, the CDR3 is TGTGCCAGCAGAGCCGGGACAGCAGAAGCTTTCTTT. Residues: CASRAGTAEAFF.

The chain uses TRBV4-1 and TRBJ1-1; tentatively, D is TRBD1 (5 bases). CDR1 and CDR2 from the germline V gene are MGHRA and YSYEKL. V was cut by 1 base and J by 4 bases, with 16 bases left in between. CDR3 length: 16 amino acids. CDR3 DNA: TGCGCCAGCAGCCAAGCTTTTGGGCAGGGCGGCACTGAAGCTTTCTTT. This gives the protein CASSQAFGQGGTEAFF.

The chain couples TRBV5-1 to TRBJ1-2, with 9 bases identical to TRBD1. The CDR3 extends over 15 amino acids. The germline gives CDR1 SGHRS, CDR2 YFSETQ. Trimming took 3 bases from V and 5 from J; bases not matched to a gene: 8. The CDR3 coding sequence is TGCGCCAGCAGCTCAACCGGGACAGGGCGGTATGGCTACACCTTC. It yields the protein CASSSTGTGRYGYTF.

This chain joins TRBV29-1 and TRBJ2-7; TRBD1 is a possible D gene (6 bases). CDR3 length: 13 residues. V lost 4 bases, J lost 2 bases, and 12 bases lay in between. Germline assignment: CDR1 SQVTM and CDR2 ANQGSEA. The CDR3 region is CSVGLGGTYEQYF. The DNA of the CDR3 is TGCAGCGTTGGCTTAGGGGGTACCTACGAGCAGTACTTC.